The clone carrying this TCR beta chain was found many times. What it recognizes is unknown. V lost 3 bases, J lost 9 bases, and 18 bases lay in between. Germline CDR1 is SQVTM and CDR2 is ANQGSEA. CDR3 length: 14 residues. Previously, flow cytometry had revealed CD8+CD57+ cell expansion in the patients chosen for sequencing. There was no therapy given to any patient before the blood sampling took place. The data belong to a study of CD8+CD57+ T cells in acquired aplastic anemia. Study in general: Isolated CD4+ and CD8+ cells, once sorted, yielded DNA averaging roughly 3.2 ug.

Genomic DNA provided the template from which TCR beta VDJ and CDR3 profiles were obtained. MiXCR was run by TCRdb on the reads, yielding one entry per CDR3 protein. The table lists 450,000 to 600,000 distinct CDR3 sequences, approximately 32% of them singletons. Study outcomes and limitations: About 29 sequences, all CD8+ CDR3, were shared between patients and controls. Patients showed no significant difference from controls in CD8+ Simpson's diversity.

This receptor was obtained from a human donor with aplastic anemia. Sequenced input: sorted CD4+, CD8+, or CD8+CD57+ T cells (not recorded which) from PBMCs. This chain connects TRBV29-1 to TRBJ2-1, with TRBD2 as a possible D gene (5 bases). The CDR3: CSVDHRGRAGEQFF. The CDR3 bases are TGCAGCGTTGATCACCGGGGAAGGGCCGGTGAGCAGTTCTTC.